This TCR beta chain was recovered during a study of Graves' ophthalmopathy and Graves' hyperthyroidism. The CDR3 has 16 amino acids. Trimming removed 2 bases at V and 3 bases at J, with 14 bases between. From germline, CDR1 is SGHTA and CDR2 FQGNSA. The sequenced template was RNA, covering the TCR beta CDR3 region. HTBI primers primed a first-round RT-PCR, and a second-round multiplex PCR followed. Each CDR3 protein is one row after TCRdb ran MiXCR on the multiplex PCR reads. Of 650,000 to 900,000 distinct CDR3 sequences in the sample, roughly two fifths were seen once. This receptor was identified in an adult man with Graves' ophthalmopathy. The specimen was peripheral blood. The rearrangement links TRBV7-2 to TRBJ1-5, with D tentatively TRBD1 (5 bases). As DNA, the CDR3 is TGTGCCAGCAGCTTATCCAGGGTTTCGGACAATCAGCCCCAGCATTTT. This sequence encodes CASSLSRVSDNQPQHF. Full variable domain (missing parts from reference TRBV7-2 and TRBJ1-5): GAGVSQSPSNKVTEKGKDVELRCDPISGHTALYWYRQSLGQGLEFLIYFQGNSAPDKSGLPSDRFSAERTGGSVSTLTIQRTQQEDSAVYLCASSLSRVSDNQPQHFGDGTRLSIL.